Presented here are 15 T cell receptor beta chains from one specimen sequenced in a study of CXCR3-negative and CXCR3-positive naive CD8 T cells. Whole-study findings and limits: Naive cells with CXCR3 showed TRB CDR3s that were more hydrophobic than those in CXCR3-negative naive cells.

The antigens for these receptors are not known. The TRB cDNA libraries were prepared by 5' RACE with UMI labels. TCRdb reanalyzed the 5' RACE reads, giving one entry per CDR3 protein sequence and no DNA. The sample shows some 120,000 distinct CDR3 sequences, and 0.5% to 0.6% sits with its ten largest clones. Sequencing was performed on naive CXCR3+ CD8+ T cells from blood. Stated subset: CD45RO-CCR7+CD27+CD95- naive CD8+ T cells expressing CXCR3 (TNR3+). The origin of the receptors is a human donor in good health. Some clones in this sample may be carry-over from other donors' samples.

This sequence joins TRBV7-8 and TRBJ2-7; lacking DNA, the TRBD1 call made by TCRdb goes unchecked. CDR3 length: 15 residues. Germline CDR1 and CDR2: SGHVS and FQNEAQ. CDR3 sequence reads: CASSLSGTLVYEQYF. Complete variable domain (other parts from reference TRBV7-8 and TRBJ2-7): GAGVSQSPRYKVAKRGQDVALRCDPISGHVSLFWYQQALGQGPEFLTYFQNEAQLDKSGLPSDRFFAERPEGSVSTLKIQRTQQEDSAVYLCASSLSGTLVYEQYFGPGTRLTVT.

This chain joins TRBV7-9 and TRBJ1-2. CDR3 length: 16 residues. CDR1 and CDR2 (germline): SEHNR, FQNEAQ (reference sequence). This CDR3 reads CASSLARGTLVYGYTF.

The V call is TRBV5-1, the J call TRBJ2-7; TCRdb selects TRBD1, and the lack of DNA leaves this call unchecked. The V gene's germline CDR1 is SGHRS and CDR2 YFSETQ. The CDR3 loop spans 14 amino acids. Here the CDR3 reads CASSPWDSVYEQYF.

V is TRBV28 and J is TRBJ2-7; absent DNA, TCRdb's TRBD1 call cannot be checked. Germline V gene data show CDR1 as MDHEN and CDR2 as SYDVKM. The CDR3 consists of 13 residues. CDR3 protein: CAGGHRYSYEQYF. Full variable domain (rest looked up from reference TRBV28 and TRBJ2-7): DVKVTQSSRYLVKRTGEKVFLECVQDMDHENMFWYRQDPGLGLRLIYFSYDVKMKEKGDIPEGYSVSREKKERFSLILESASTNQTSMYLCAGGHRYSYEQYFGPGTRLTVT.

This chain uses TRBV30 with TRBJ1-2; lacking DNA, the TRBD1 call made by TCRdb goes unchecked. This CDR3 is 16 amino acids long. From germline, CDR1 is GTSNPN and CDR2 SVGIG (reference sequence). CDR3 amino acids: CAWSGFERTGVDGYTF.

The V call is TRBV7-6, the J call TRBJ1-1. The germline CDR1 and CDR2 sequences are SGHVS and FNYEAQ. The CDR3 has 13 residues. Here the CDR3 reads CASSLTSFTEAFF.

The gene calls are TRBV7-6 and TRBJ2-5. Germline assignment: CDR1 SGHVS and CDR2 FNYEAQ. The CDR3 is made up of 14 amino acids. The chain's CDR3 is CASSLEAGQETQYF.

The chain has TRBV24-1 and TRBJ1-1. The CDR3 extends over 12 amino acids. Germline loops: CDR1 KGHDR, CDR2 SFDVKD. CDR3 sequence: CATSDGITEAFF.

The chain's CDR3 is CASSYLDRVDEQFF. The rearrangement uses TRBV6-5 and TRBJ2-1; there is no DNA to check the TCRdb D call of TRBD1. Looked up from germline, CDR1 is MNHEY and CDR2 is SVGAGI. This CDR3 is built from 14 residues.

The chain uses TRBV6-2 or TRBV6-3 and TRBJ2-7; the TCRdb D gene call, TRBD1, has no DNA to confirm it. This CDR3 contains 14 residues. CDR1 MNHEY and CDR2 SVGEGT come from the germline V gene. Here the CDR3 reads CASSYHRTGGEQYF.

The chain uses TRBV2 and TRBJ2-7; TCRdb names TRBD1, which stays unverified in the absence of DNA. Per germline, CDR1 SNHLY and CDR2 FYNNEI. This CDR3 is built from 14 residues. This CDR3 reads CASSDEGAGNEQYF.

The chain couples TRBV29-1 to TRBJ1-1; the D call from TCRdb, TRBD1, cannot be confirmed without DNA. Germline CDR1 and CDR2: SQVTM and ANQGSEA. The CDR3 is 15 amino acids. CDR3 in amino acids: CSVAGGAFVWTEAFF. The full variable domain, completed using reference TRBV29-1 and TRBJ1-1, is SAVISQKPSRDICQRGTSLTIQCQVDSQVTMMFWYRQQPGQSLTLIATANQGSEATYESGFVIDKFPISRPNLTFSTLTVSNMSPEDSSIYLCSVAGGAFVWTEAFFGQGTRLTVV.

J is TRBJ1-4 and V is TRBV11-2. The germline gives CDR1 SGHAT, CDR2 FQNNGV. There are 16 residues in the CDR3. CDR3 loop: CASSLGILGSEEKLFF.

This rearrangement joins TRBV7-8 to TRBJ2-7. Germline V gene sequence: CDR1 SGHVS, CDR2 FQNEAQ. This CDR3 spans 15 amino acids. The CDR3 here is CASSSKAFSSYEQYF.

This chain connects TRBV29-1 to TRBJ2-1; TCRdb returns TRBD2, unconfirmable since there is no DNA. Germline CDR1 SQVTM, CDR2 ANQGSEA. CDR3 size: 17 residues. CDR3 region: CSVTPGLAGGFYNEQFF.